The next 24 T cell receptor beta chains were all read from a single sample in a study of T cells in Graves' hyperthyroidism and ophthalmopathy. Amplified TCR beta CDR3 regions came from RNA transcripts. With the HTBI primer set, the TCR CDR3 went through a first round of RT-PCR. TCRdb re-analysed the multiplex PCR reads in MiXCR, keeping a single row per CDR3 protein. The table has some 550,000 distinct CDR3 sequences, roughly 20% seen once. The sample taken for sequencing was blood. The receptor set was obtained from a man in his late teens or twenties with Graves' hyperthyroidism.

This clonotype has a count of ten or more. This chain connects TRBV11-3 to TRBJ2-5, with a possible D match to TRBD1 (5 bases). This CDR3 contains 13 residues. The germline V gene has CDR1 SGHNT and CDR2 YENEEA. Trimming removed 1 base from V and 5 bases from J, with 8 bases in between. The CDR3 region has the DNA TGTGCCAGCAGCTTAGTCAGGGTGGAGACCCAGTACTTC. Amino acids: CASSLVRVETQYF.

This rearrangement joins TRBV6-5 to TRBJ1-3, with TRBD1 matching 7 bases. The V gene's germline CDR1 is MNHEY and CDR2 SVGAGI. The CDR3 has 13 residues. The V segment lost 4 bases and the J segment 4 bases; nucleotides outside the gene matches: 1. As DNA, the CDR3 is TGTGCCAGCAGTTCAGGGGGAGGAAACACCATATATTTT. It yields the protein CASSSGGGNTIYF.

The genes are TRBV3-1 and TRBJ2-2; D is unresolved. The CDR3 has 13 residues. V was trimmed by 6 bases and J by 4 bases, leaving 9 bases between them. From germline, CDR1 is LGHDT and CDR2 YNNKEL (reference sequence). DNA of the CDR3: TGTGCCAGCAGACGACACGGCACCGGGGAGCTGTTTTTT. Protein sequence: CASRRHGTGELFF.

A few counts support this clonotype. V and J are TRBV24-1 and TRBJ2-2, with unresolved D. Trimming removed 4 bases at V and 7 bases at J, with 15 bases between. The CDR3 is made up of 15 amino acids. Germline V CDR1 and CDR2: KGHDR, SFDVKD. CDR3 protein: CATSDPRASIGELFF. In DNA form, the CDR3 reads TGTGCCACCAGTGACCCCCGAGCTAGTATCGGGGAGCTGTTTTTT.

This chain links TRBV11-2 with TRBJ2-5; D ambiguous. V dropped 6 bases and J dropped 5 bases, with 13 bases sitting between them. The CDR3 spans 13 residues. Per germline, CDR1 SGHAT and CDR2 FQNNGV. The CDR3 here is CASRPAFTETQYF. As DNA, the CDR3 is TGTGCCAGCAGGCCCGCCTTCACGGAGACCCAGTACTTC.

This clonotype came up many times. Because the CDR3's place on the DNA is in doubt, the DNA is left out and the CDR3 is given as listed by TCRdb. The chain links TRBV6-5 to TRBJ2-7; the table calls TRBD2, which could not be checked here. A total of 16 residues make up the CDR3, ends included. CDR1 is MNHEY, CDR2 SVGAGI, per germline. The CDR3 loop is CASSFLAGLAVYEQYF.

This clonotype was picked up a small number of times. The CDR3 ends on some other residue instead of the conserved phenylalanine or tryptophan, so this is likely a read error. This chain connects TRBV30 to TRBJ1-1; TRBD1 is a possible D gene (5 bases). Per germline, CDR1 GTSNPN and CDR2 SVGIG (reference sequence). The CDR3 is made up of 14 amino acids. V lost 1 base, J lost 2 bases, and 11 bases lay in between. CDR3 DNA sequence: TGTGCCTGGAGTGGGGGGTACCGAAACACTGAAGCTTTCTCT. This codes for CAWSGGYRNTEAFS.

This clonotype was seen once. The CDR3 region is CASSLAGGRIYEQYF. The CDR3 DNA sequence: TGTGCCAGCAGCTTAGCTGGGGGGCGTATCTACGAGCAGTACTTC. This chain joins TRBV11-2 and TRBJ2-7; D is possibly TRBD1 or TRBD2 (6 bases each). Trimming pared 1 base from V and 3 bases from J, leaving 13 bases between. This CDR3 region has 15 residues. The germline V gene has CDR1 SGHAT and CDR2 FQNNGV.

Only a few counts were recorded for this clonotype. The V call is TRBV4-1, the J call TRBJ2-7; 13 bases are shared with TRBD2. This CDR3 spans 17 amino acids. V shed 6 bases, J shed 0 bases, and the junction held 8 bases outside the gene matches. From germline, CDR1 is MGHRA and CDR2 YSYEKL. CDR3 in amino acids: CASRSTSGGLSSYEQYF. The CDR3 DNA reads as TGCGCCAGCAGGTCGACTAGCGGGGGGCTCAGCTCCTACGAGCAGTACTTC.

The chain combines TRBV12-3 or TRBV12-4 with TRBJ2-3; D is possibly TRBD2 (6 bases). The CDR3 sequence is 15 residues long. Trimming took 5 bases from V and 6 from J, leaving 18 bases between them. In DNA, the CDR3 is TGTGCCAGCAGTAAACTAGCCACCCTCGTTGATACGCAGTATTTT. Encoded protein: CASSKLATLVDTQYF.

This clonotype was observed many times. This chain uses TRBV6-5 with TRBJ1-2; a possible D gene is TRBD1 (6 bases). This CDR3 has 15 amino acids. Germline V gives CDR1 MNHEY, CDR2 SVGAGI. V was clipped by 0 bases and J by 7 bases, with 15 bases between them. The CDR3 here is CASSYSPDSHVGYTF. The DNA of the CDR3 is TGTGCCAGCAGTTACTCCCCGGACAGTCACGTTGGCTACACCTTC.

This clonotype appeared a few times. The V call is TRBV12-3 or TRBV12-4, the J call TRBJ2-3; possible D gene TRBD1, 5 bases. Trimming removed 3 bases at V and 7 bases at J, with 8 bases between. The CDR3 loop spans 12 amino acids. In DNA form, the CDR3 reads TGTGCCAGCAGTTTTGCAGGGAATACGCAGTATTTT. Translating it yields CASSFAGNTQYF.

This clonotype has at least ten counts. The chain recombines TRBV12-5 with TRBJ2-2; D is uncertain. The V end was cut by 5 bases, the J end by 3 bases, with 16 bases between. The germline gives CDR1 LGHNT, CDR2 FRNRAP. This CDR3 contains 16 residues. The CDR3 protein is CASGPYSGLDTGELFF. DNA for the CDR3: TGTGCTAGTGGTCCGTACTCAGGATTAGACACCGGGGAGCTGTTTTTT.

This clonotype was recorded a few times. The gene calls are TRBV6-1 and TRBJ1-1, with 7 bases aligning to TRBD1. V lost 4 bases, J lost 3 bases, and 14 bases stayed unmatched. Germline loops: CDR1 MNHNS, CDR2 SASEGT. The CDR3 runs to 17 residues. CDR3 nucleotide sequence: TGTGCCAGCAGTGCTTTGACGGGACAGATGGTGGACACTGAAGCTTTCTTT. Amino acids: CASSALTGQMVDTEAFF.

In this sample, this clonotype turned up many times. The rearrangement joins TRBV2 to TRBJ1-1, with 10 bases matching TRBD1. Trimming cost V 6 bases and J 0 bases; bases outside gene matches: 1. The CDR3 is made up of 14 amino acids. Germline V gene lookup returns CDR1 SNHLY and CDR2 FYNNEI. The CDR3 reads CASRDRGMNTEAFF. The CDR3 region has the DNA TGTGCCAGCAGGGACAGGGGGATGAACACTGAAGCTTTCTTT.

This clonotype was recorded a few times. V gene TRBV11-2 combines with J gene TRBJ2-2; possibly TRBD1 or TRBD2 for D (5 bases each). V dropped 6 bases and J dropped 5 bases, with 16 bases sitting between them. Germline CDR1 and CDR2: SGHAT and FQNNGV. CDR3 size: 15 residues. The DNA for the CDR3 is TGTGCCAGCAGTCGAGTTGGGTGGGGGACCGGGGAGCTGTTTTTT. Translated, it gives CASSRVGWGTGELFF.

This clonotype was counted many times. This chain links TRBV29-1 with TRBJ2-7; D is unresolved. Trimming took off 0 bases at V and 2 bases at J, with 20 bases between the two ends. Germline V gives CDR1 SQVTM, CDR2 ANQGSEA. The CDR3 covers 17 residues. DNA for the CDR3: TGCAGCGTTGAAGATTGGGCCGCACAACAACAAGCCTACGAGCAGTACTTC. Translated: CSVEDWAAQQQAYEQYF.

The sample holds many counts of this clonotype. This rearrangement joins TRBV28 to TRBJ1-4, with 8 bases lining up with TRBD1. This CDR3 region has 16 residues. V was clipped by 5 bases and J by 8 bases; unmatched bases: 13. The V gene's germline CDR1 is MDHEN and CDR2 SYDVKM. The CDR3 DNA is TGTGCCAGCAGTCGGAGACAGGGGAATATCAGAGAAAAACTGTTTTTT. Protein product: CASSRRQGNIREKLFF.

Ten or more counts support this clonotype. The CDR3 DNA is TGCAGTGTCCCGCCTGTAATGAACACTGAAGCTTTCTTT. This sequence encodes CSVPPVMNTEAFF. The chain employs TRBV20-1 and TRBJ1-1, with no clear D. The V end was cut by 7 bases, the J end by 0 bases, with 12 bases between. The CDR3 length is 13 residues. Germline V CDR1 and CDR2: DFQATT, SNEGSKA (reference sequence).

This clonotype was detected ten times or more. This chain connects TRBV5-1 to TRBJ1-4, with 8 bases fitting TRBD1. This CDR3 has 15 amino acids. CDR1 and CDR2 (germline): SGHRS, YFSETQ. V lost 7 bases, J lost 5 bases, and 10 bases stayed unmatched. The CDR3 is CASAHDGTGNEKLFF. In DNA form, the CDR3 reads TGCGCCAGCGCCCATGACGGGACAGGAAATGAAAAACTGTTTTTT.

CDR3 sequence (DNA): TGTGCCAGCAGCTTTTATAGTTTATGGGGGGGGAGCACTGAAGCTTTCTTT. It encodes CASSFYSLWGGSTEAFF. This sequence joins TRBV11-1 and TRBJ1-1; D possibly corresponds to TRBD1 (5 bases). V shed 3 bases and J shed 4 bases, with 21 bases lying between them. The germline V gene encodes CDR1 SGHAT and CDR2 FQDESV (reference sequence). The CDR3 loop spans 17 amino acids. Filled out from reference TRBV11-1 and TRBJ1-1, the complete variable domain reads EAEVAQSPRYKITEKSQAVAFWCDPISGHATLYWYRQILGQGPELLVQFQDESVVDDSQLPKDRFSAERLKGVDSTLKIQPAELGDSAMYLCASSFYSLWGGSTEAFFGQGTRLTVV.

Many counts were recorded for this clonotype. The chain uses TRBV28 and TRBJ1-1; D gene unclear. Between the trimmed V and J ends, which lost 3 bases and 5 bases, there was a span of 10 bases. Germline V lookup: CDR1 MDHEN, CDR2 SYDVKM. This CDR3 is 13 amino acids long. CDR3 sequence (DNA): TGTGCCAGCAGTTTCGTCGTGGGGACTGAAGCTTTCTTT. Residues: CASSFVVGTEAFF. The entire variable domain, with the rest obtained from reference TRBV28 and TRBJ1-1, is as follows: DVKVTQSSRYLVKRTGEKVFLECVQDMDHENMFWYRQDPGLGLRLIYFSYDVKMKEKGDIPEGYSVSREKKERFSLILESASTNQTSMYLCASSFVVGTEAFFGQGTRLTVV.

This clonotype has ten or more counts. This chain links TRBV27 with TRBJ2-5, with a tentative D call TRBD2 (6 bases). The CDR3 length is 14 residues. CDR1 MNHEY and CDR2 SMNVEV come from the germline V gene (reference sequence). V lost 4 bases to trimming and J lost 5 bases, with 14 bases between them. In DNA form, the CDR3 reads TGTGCCAGCAGTTCACGGGGGTTTAGGGAGACCCAGTACTTC. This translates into CASSSRGFRETQYF.

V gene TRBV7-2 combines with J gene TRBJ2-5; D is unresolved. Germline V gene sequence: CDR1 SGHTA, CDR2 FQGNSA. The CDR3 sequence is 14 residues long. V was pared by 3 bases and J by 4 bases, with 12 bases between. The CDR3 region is CASSFSTVGETQYF. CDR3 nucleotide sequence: TGTGCCAGCAGCTTTTCGACCGTGGGAGAGACCCAGTACTTC.